Presented here are 16 T cell receptor beta chains from one specimen sequenced in a study of CD4+ T cells in melanoma. Some clones are missing from TCRdb's copy, which holds only in-frame ones; the method was immunoSEQ multiplex PCR. The sample consists of about 4,900 clones, 50% to 75% of them appearing once. The material sequenced was cells from a culture (not recorded whether cultured in vitro). The receptor set was obtained from a human donor with melanoma.

The rearrangement uses TRBV27 and TRBJ1-2; TRBD1 is a possible D gene (6 bases). Per the germline V gene, CDR1 is MNHEY and CDR2 is SMNVEV (reference sequence). This CDR3 comprises 14 residues. The germline V and J ends were trimmed by 8 bases and 4 bases, with 17 bases remaining between them. The DNA of the CDR3 is TGTGCCAGCGGGAACCGGGAAGGGGGCTATGGCTACACCTTC. Translated: CASGNREGGYGYTF.

The V call is TRBV4-1, the J call TRBJ2-1; D uncertain. Germline V gene sequence: CDR1 MGHRA, CDR2 YSYEKL. The CDR3 has 15 amino acids. V was clipped by 0 bases and J by 6 bases, with 12 bases between them. CDR3 DNA sequence: TGCGCCAGCAGCCAAGATTACGACACTGGCAATGAGCAGTTCTTC. Translated, it gives CASSQDYDTGNEQFF.

This clone is labeled as medium-sized (0.01 to 0.1%). The V and J genes are TRBV2 and TRBJ1-4; D may be TRBD1 (6 bases). Trimming cost V 6 bases and J 3 bases, with 14 bases left between them. This CDR3 has 15 amino acids. CDR1 and CDR2 from the germline V gene are SNHLY and FYNNEI. The CDR3 sequence is CASRRSTGSNEKLFF. The CDR3 region has the DNA TGTGCCAGCAGGAGATCGACAGGCTCTAATGAAAAACTGTTTTTT.

The genes are TRBV5-6 and TRBJ2-7; weak D call: TRBD1 (6 bases). The V end was cut by 5 bases, the J end by 0 bases, with 18 bases between. From germline, CDR1 is SGHDT and CDR2 YYEEEE. This CDR3 comprises 16 residues. The CDR3 region has the DNA TGTGCCAGCAGTAACAGGGTTTTGATGAGCTCCTACGAGCAGTACTTC. This translates into CASSNRVLMSSYEQYF.

The chain uses TRBV10-3 and TRBJ1-1, with D perhaps matching TRBD1 (5 bases). Between the trimmed V and J ends, which lost 8 bases and 1 base, there was a span of 11 bases. This CDR3 comprises 13 residues. Looked up from germline, CDR1 is ENHRY and CDR2 is SYGVKD. CDR3 protein: CAIGETENTEAFF. CDR3 in DNA: TGTGCCATCGGGGAGACAGAGAACACTGAAGCTTTCTTT.

The rearrangement joins TRBV3-1 (or the pseudogene TRBV3-2) to TRBJ1-5; D remains unclear. The germline gives CDR1 LGHDT, CDR2 YNNKEL (reference sequence). This CDR3 comprises 14 residues. V gave up 1 base and J gave up 6 bases, with 10 bases separating them. The CDR3 DNA sequence: TGTGCCAGCAGCCAAGCGGGTCTGAGTCAGCCCCAGCATTTT. Amino acids: CASSQAGLSQPQHF.

By share of the sample, this clone is medium-sized. The chain has TRBV7-8 and TRBJ2-6; unclear D gene. V was shortened by 4 bases and J by 0 bases, with 13 bases between the two germline ends. The CDR3 length is 17 residues. Germline-derived CDR1 and CDR2 are SGHVS and FQNEAQ. The CDR3, as DNA: TGTGCCAGCAGCTCCTTCGGTCGTGGCTCTGGGGCCAACGTCCTGACTTTC. It specifies CASSSFGRGSGANVLTF.

This clone was seen a single time. This sequence joins TRBV2 and TRBJ1-2; D uncertain. The germline V gene encodes CDR1 SNHLY and CDR2 FYNNEI. V lost 8 bases to trimming and J lost 1 base, with 14 bases between them. CDR3 length: 14 residues. CDR3: CASQFQTYNYGYTF. CDR3 nucleotide sequence: TGTGCCAGCCAGTTCCAGACTTATAACTATGGCTACACCTTC.

The chain joins TRBV6-5 to TRBJ2-5; D might be TRBD1 (5 bases). CDR3 length: 13 residues. Germline V gives CDR1 MNHEY, CDR2 SVGAGI. V was trimmed by 6 bases and J by 4 bases, leaving 12 bases between them. The DNA for the CDR3 is TGTGCCAGCAGCCCAGGGTCGGGAGAGACCCAGTACTTC. It is translated as CASSPGSGETQYF.

The chain links TRBV9 to TRBJ2-3; the D gene is possibly TRBD2 (7 bases). The length of the CDR3 is 17 residues. The V end lost 4 bases, the J end lost 3 bases, and 21 bases lay between the germline ends. In germline, CDR1 is SGDLS, CDR2 YYNGEE. The CDR3 region is CASSRSSSGGRTDTQYF. The CDR3 DNA follows: TGTGCCAGCAGCCGAAGTAGTTCGGGGGGCCGGACAGATACGCAGTATTTT.

The V call is TRBV9, the J call TRBJ2-1; D is possibly TRBD2 (6 bases). The germline V gene has CDR1 SGDLS and CDR2 YYNGEE. V lost 0 bases and J 10 bases, leaving 11 bases between the germline ends. CDR3 length: 13 amino acids. The DNA for the CDR3 is TGTGCCAGCAGCGTAGCTTATCGGGGGGAGCAGTTCTTC. This sequence encodes CASSVAYRGEQFF.

The chain is built from TRBV5-4 and TRBJ2-6; 8 nucleotides match TRBD2. Germline V gene sequence: CDR1 SGHNT, CDR2 YYREEE (reference sequence). The CDR3 sequence is 16 residues long. V lost 2 bases, J lost 4 bases, and 5 bases stayed unmatched. For the CDR3, the DNA is TGTGCCAGCAGCTTCGGGGGGGGGCAAGGGGCCAACGTCCTGACTTTC. Amino acids: CASSFGGGQGANVLTF.

J is TRBJ2-2 and V is TRBV6-2 or TRBV6-3; D uncertain. The CDR3 consists of 13 residues. Germline values: CDR1 MNHEY, CDR2 SVGEGT. V lost 6 bases and J lost 8, with 13 bases in between. Here the CDR3 reads CASSHGFPGELFF. The CDR3 DNA is TGTGCCAGCAGCCACGGGTTTCCGGGGGAGCTGTTTTTT.

J is TRBJ1-1 and V is TRBV4-3, with no clear D. The CDR3 sequence is 15 residues long. V was clipped by 4 bases and J by 0 bases, with 12 bases between them. Germline V gene sequence: CDR1 LGHNA, CDR2 YSLEER. CDR3 DNA: TGCGCCAGCAGCCCACGCGGAGAAATGAACACTGAAGCTTTCTTT. Amino acids: CASSPRGEMNTEAFF.

The count of this clone is one. This chain joins TRBV7-8 and TRBJ2-7; TRBD1 matches at 8 bases. The trim removed 4 bases at V and 7 bases at J, leaving 3 bases unmatched. Germline assignment: CDR1 SGHVS and CDR2 FQNEAQ. This CDR3 contains 12 residues. In DNA form, the CDR3 reads TGTGCCAGCAGCTACGGACAGGGTGAGCAGTACTTC. It is translated as CASSYGQGEQYF.

The chain combines TRBV2 with TRBJ1-2; 8 bases are shared with TRBD1. With 0 bases clipped from V and 4 bases from J, the junction kept 4 bases outside the gene matches. Germline values: CDR1 SNHLY, CDR2 FYNNEI. The CDR3 extends over 15 amino acids. The CDR3 DNA reads as TGTGCCAGCAGTGAAGCGCACGGACAGGGCTATGGCTACACCTTC. This gives the protein CASSEAHGQGYGYTF.